Presented here are 21 T cell receptor beta chains from one specimen sequenced in a study of cytomegalovirus exposure and HLA in healthy donors. PCR employed 60 Vbeta and 13 Jbeta primers. The table came from immunoSEQ multiplex PCR; TCRdb's copy has only in-frame clones and leaves some out. The repertoire holds some 250,000 clones, around 81% seen once, with 7% to 9% in the top ten. Sample: PBMCs. These receptors were obtained from a woman aged 55-75 years in good health and CMV-seropositive.

This clone was counted only a few times. The chain recombines TRBV5-1 with TRBJ2-6; D remains unclear. Germline-derived CDR1 and CDR2 are SGHRS and YFSETQ. V lost 4 bases and J 2 bases, leaving 10 bases between the germline ends. There are 15 residues in the CDR3. CDR3 DNA sequence: TGCGCCAGCAGCCTGGAATCGGCTGGGGCCAACGTCCTGACTTTC. Translating it yields CASSLESAGANVLTF.

The chain employs TRBV10-1 and TRBJ1-3, with D perhaps matching TRBD1 (6 bases). Trimming removed 6 bases from V and 0 bases from J, with 9 bases in between. The CDR3 is 14 residues long. CDR1 and CDR2 from the germline V gene are WNHNN and SYGVQD (reference sequence). CDR3 coding DNA: TGCGCCAGCAGCCCGGGACACTCTGGAAACACCATATATTTT. Its protein product is CASSPGHSGNTIYF.

The chain has TRBV18 and TRBJ2-5; D gene unclear. The germline V gene encodes CDR1 KGHSH and CDR2 LQKENI. The CDR3 extends over 13 amino acids. V lost 3 bases, J lost 5 bases, and 10 bases lay in between. CDR3 nucleotides: TGTGCCAGCTCACCTGGTGTGCAGGAGACCCAGTACTTC. The encoded protein is CASSPGVQETQYF.

V and J are TRBV5-1 and TRBJ1-1; 9 bases agree with TRBD1. Germline CDR1 is SGHRS and CDR2 is YFSETQ. V trimming: 4 bases; J trimming: 3 bases; junction bases outside the gene matches: 4. The CDR3 sequence is 14 residues long. CDR3 sequence (DNA): TGCGCCAGCAGCCCGGACAGGGGCGACACTGAAGCTTTCTTT. Amino acids: CASSPDRGDTEAFF.

This rearrangement joins TRBV15 to TRBJ2-5; 9 bases line up with TRBD2. The germline V gene has CDR1 LNHNV and CDR2 YYDKDF (reference sequence). V lost 1 base to trimming and J lost 5 bases; unmatched junction nucleotides: 8. The CDR3 is made up of 16 amino acids. The CDR3 loop reads CATSRALAGVGETQYF. Written as DNA, the CDR3 is TGTGCCACCAGCAGAGCATTAGCGGGAGTAGGGGAGACCCAGTACTTC.

The gene calls are TRBV7-9 and TRBJ2-2; 11 nucleotides agree with TRBD2. The CDR3 has 16 amino acids. V dropped 11 bases and J dropped 2; count of bases not matched to a gene: 10. Germline V CDR1 and CDR2: SEHNR, FQNEAQ (reference sequence). The CDR3 loop is CAAPGTSGLNTGELFF. Here the CDR3 DNA reads TGTGCCGCCCCCGGGACTAGCGGACTTAACACCGGGGAGCTGTTTTTT.

V is TRBV11-2 and J is TRBJ2-7, with TRBD1 as a possible D gene (6 bases). V was clipped by 1 base and J by 2 bases, with 9 bases between them. The CDR3 is 14 residues long. CDR1 and CDR2 from the germline V gene are SGHAT and FQNNGV. This CDR3 is CASSLGRQAYEQYF. Here the CDR3 DNA reads TGTGCCAGCAGCTTAGGAAGACAGGCCTACGAGCAGTACTTC.

The J gene is TRBJ1-4, the V gene TRBV6-6, with 7 bases aligning to TRBD1. The CDR3 loop spans 13 amino acids. V was clipped by 7 bases and J by 8 bases; unmatched bases: 7. The germline V gene encodes CDR1 MNHNY and CDR2 SVGAGI (reference sequence). Written as DNA, the CDR3 is TGTGCCAGCAATCCTCAGGGGGAGGAAAAACTGTTTTTT. It encodes CASNPQGEEKLFF.

This chain uses TRBV19 with TRBJ2-5; 10 nucleotides align to TRBD2. After removal of 2 bases from V and 5 bases from J, the junction contained 8 bases not matched to a gene. CDR1 is LNHDA, CDR2 SQIVND, per germline (reference sequence). This CDR3 spans 16 amino acids. CDR3 amino acids: CASSITSGERGETQYF. DNA for the CDR3: TGTGCCAGTAGTATAACTAGCGGGGAGAGGGGGGAGACCCAGTACTTC.

The chain has TRBV21-1 and TRBJ2-7; TRBD1, as called in the table, went unchecked against the DNA. TRBV21-1 is a pseudogene locus. The CDR3 is 11 amino acids. CDR3 in DNA: TGTGCCAGCAGCAAAGCCCACCCTACAGTGGTC. This gives the protein CASSKAHPTVV.

This CDR3 is CASSLRTSGSQYNEQFF. The CDR3 DNA follows: TGTGCCAGCAGCTTAAGGACTAGCGGGAGTCAGTACAATGAGCAGTTCTTC. J is TRBJ2-1 and V is TRBV7-6; 13 bases align to TRBD2. Germline-derived CDR1 and CDR2 are SGHVS and FNYEAQ. The CDR3 runs 17 residues. After removal of 2 bases from V and 4 bases from J, the junction contained 5 bases not matched to a gene. Full variable domain (rest looked up from reference TRBV7-6 and TRBJ2-1): GAGVSQSPRYKVTKRGQDVALRCDPISGHVSLYWYRQALGQGPEFLTYFNYEAQQDKSGLPNDRFSAERPEGSISTLTIQRTEQRDSAMYRCASSLRTSGSQYNEQFFGPGTRLTVL.

This chain uses TRBV14 with TRBJ2-7, with 7 bases lining up with TRBD2. CDR1 and CDR2 from the germline V gene are SGHDN and FVKESK. The ends lost 4 bases at V and 0 bases at J; junction bases unmatched: 12. The CDR3 consists of 17 residues. DNA of the CDR3: TGTGCCAGCAGCCGGGGAGGGCCGGATTGGCCCTCCTACGAGCAGTACTTC. Protein sequence: CASSRGGPDWPSYEQYF.

The chain employs TRBV5-1 and TRBJ2-3; tentative D call: TRBD1 (6 bases). CDR3 length equals 16 residues. Trimming took 1 base from V and 5 from J, leaving 17 bases between them. From germline, CDR1 is SGHRS and CDR2 YFSETQ. The CDR3 region is CASSLSGTGRGDTQYF. CDR3 DNA: TGCGCCAGCAGCTTGAGCGGTACAGGGCGAGGAGATACGCAGTATTTT.

The V gene is TRBV9, the J gene TRBJ2-7; maybe TRBD2 (5 bases). The V and J ends lost 0 bases and 0 bases respectively, with 16 bases between them. Germline V gene sequence: CDR1 SGDLS, CDR2 YYNGEE. The CDR3 consists of 17 residues. The CDR3 sequence is CASSVAGEGNLSYEQYF. CDR3 nucleotides: TGTGCCAGCAGCGTAGCGGGCGAGGGAAACCTCTCCTACGAGCAGTACTTC.

V is TRBV27 and J is TRBJ2-1; 9 bases line up with TRBD2. Germline V gene sequence: CDR1 MNHEY, CDR2 SMNVEV (reference sequence). The V gene end was trimmed by 4 bases and the J gene end by 6 bases; junction bases not matched to a gene: 10. The CDR3 extends over 16 amino acids. The CDR3 nucleotides read TGTGCCAGCAGTTCCACTCCGGGACTAGCTTCCAATGAGCAGTTCTTC. Amino acids: CASSSTPGLASNEQFF.

The V gene is TRBV28, the J gene TRBJ2-7, with 11 bases matching TRBD2. V lost 5 bases to trimming and J lost 4 bases; unmatched junction nucleotides: 10. CDR1 is MDHEN and CDR2 is SYDVKM in the germline V gene. This CDR3 spans 16 amino acids. Here the CDR3 DNA reads TGTGCCAGCAGTCCACCCAACCTAGCGGGAGGATACGAGCAGTACTTC. It codes for CASSPPNLAGGYEQYF.

V is TRBV6-1 and J is TRBJ2-1; 14 bases fit TRBD2. The CDR3 consists of 19 residues. Germline V gene data show CDR1 as MNHNS and CDR2 as SASEGT. V gave up 3 bases and J gave up 7 bases; unmatched junction bases: 14. Here the CDR3 reads CASSERLAGGASPKNEQFF. CDR3 coding DNA: TGTGCCAGCAGTGAGAGACTAGCGGGAGGGGCCAGCCCAAAGAATGAGCAGTTCTTC.

This chain connects TRBV5-6 to TRBJ2-7; no clear D. V lost 1 base to trimming and J lost 1 base, with 6 bases between them. Germline CDR1 SGHDT, CDR2 YYEEEE. The length of the CDR3 is 13 residues. CDR3: CASSLSHSYEQYF. The CDR3 nucleotides read TGTGCCAGCAGCTTGTCCCATTCCTACGAGCAGTACTTC.

The gene calls are TRBV5-1 and TRBJ2-1; D possibly corresponds to TRBD1 (6 bases). The germline V gene has CDR1 SGHRS and CDR2 YFSETQ. The CDR3 has 12 amino acids. V was pared by 6 bases and J by 4 bases, with 8 bases between. The CDR3 is CASTTGYNEQFF. Here the CDR3 DNA reads TGCGCCAGCACGACAGGATACAATGAGCAGTTCTTC.

The chain employs TRBV5-1 and TRBJ2-1; 11 bases match TRBD2. The CDR3 is made up of 19 amino acids. CDR1 and CDR2 (germline): SGHRS, YFSETQ. V lost 0 bases and J lost 6; bases outside the gene matches: 14. This CDR3 reads CASSLAIRGGTSGRNEQFF. The CDR3 nucleotides read TGCGCCAGCAGCTTGGCCATTCGAGGTGGGACTAGCGGCCGCAATGAGCAGTTCTTC.

The chain couples TRBV27 to TRBJ2-7; TRBD2 matches at 13 bases. The ends lost 3 bases at V and 5 bases at J; junction bases unmatched: 1. CDR3 length equals 14 residues. Germline loops: CDR1 MNHEY, CDR2 SMNVEV (reference sequence). The CDR3 reads CASSFGLAGDEQYF. The CDR3 DNA follows: TGTGCCAGCAGTTTCGGACTAGCGGGAGACGAGCAGTACTTC.